Here is one T cell receptor (beta chain) with its context. Symptom resolution, clearance, or two negative PCRs marked donors in Cohort 3 as recovered. The sample is drawn from a study of blood T cell repertoires in COVID-19. Original processing notes: Estimated nucleated cell counts came from reference gene primer amplification. The data were produced by immunoSEQ multiplex PCR, yet TCRdb's version contains in-frame clones alone and is incomplete. V and J calls and clone size are copied from that table; D and trimming were computed from the DNA. The top ten hold 8% to 10% of the sample, which has over 200,000 clones, roughly 90% seen once. The CDR3 has 16 amino acids. V lost 6 bases to trimming and J lost 2 bases; unmatched junction nucleotides: 8. Germline lookup yields CDR1 LNHDA and CDR2 SQIVND (reference sequence).

The sequence was collected from a middle-aged man who had recovered from COVID-19. The sample comprised PBMCs or T cells enriched from blood (not recorded which). The chain has TRBV19 and TRBJ2-3; 10 bases align to TRBD1. CDR3 sequence (DNA): TGTGCCAGTAGCCTCGGGACAGGGGACCCCACAGATACGCAGTATTTT. This gives the protein CASSLGTGDPTDTQYF.